The rows below give T cell receptor beta chains drawn from one sample of a study of blood T cells in healthy people across ages. TCRdb processed the 5' RACE reads anew with MiXCR; each CDR3 protein has one entry. Of roughly 680,000 distinct CDR3 sequences detected, over 40% appear once; the ten largest clones hold 13%. Sequencing was performed on blood. The source of these receptors is a woman at least 80 years old in good health. CDR3s include the opening cysteine and the closing phenylalanine or tryptophan. A D gene is named only where the DNA matches it firmly. A clone size is listed for some rows: how often the clone was seen (once, few, many), or a class if it is expanded.

>NA|TRBV12-3/TRBV12-4|TRBD1|TRBJ1-2
CASSASGQGIYYGYTF
TGTGCCAGCAGCGCCTCGGGACAGGGGATTTACTATGGCTACACCTTC
>few|TRBV2|NA|TRBJ2-3
CASSGSGPGVTQYF
TGTGCCAGCAGTGGGTCAGGCCCCGGGGTTACGCAGTATTTT
>NA|TRBV9|NA|TRBJ2-7
CASSVYSDSYEQYF
TGTGCCAGCAGCGTCTATAGCGACTCCTACGAGCAGTACTTC
>NA|TRBV12-3/TRBV12-4|NA|TRBJ1-1
CASRTGTVNTEAFF
TGTGCCAGCAGAACCGGGACGGTGAACACTGAAGCTTTCTTT
>NA|TRBV7-9|NA|TRBJ2-2
CASSLYPGELFF
TGTGCCAGCAGCCTCTACCCCGGGGAGCTGTTTTTT
>NA|TRBV4-2|TRBD2|TRBJ2-2
CASSQSSGPNTGELFF
TGTGCCAGCAGCCAATCTAGCGGTCCGAACACCGGGGAGCTGTTTTTT
>NA|TRBV29-1|TRBD1|TRBJ1-2
CSVGTGALRSNGYTF
TGCAGCGTAGGGACAGGGGCGCTGAGGTCGAATGGCTACACCTTC
>few|TRBV12-3/TRBV12-4|NA|TRBJ1-2
CASSYLYGYTF
TGTGCCAGCAGTTACTTGTATGGCTACACCTTC
>NA|TRBV7-2|NA|TRBJ2-4
CASSVVGKNIQYF
TGTGCCAGCAGCGTAGTGGGCAAAAACATTCAGTACTTC
>NA|TRBV5-1|NA|TRBJ1-5
CASSPLGRGPQHF
TGCGCCAGCAGCCCATTAGGTCGGGGGCCCCAGCATTTT
>many|TRBV20-1|NA|TRBJ2-4
CSAWRPSAKNIQYF
TGCAGTGCTTGGAGGCCCTCAGCCAAAAACATTCAGTACTTC
>NA|TRBV10-3|NA|TRBJ1-5
CAISAGRDSNQPQHF
TGTGCCATCAGTGCCGGGAGGGATAGCAATCAGCCCCAGCATTTT
>NA|TRBV15|NA|TRBJ2-1
CATSSGTGDPSYNEQFF
TGTGCCACCAGCAGTGGTACAGGCGACCCATCCTACAATGAGCAGTTCTTC
>NA|TRBV12-3/TRBV12-4|NA|TRBJ2-7
CASSLTSTWGSYEQYF
TGTGCCAGCAGTTTAACGTCGACATGGGGAAGCTACGAGCAGTACTTC
>NA|TRBV27|TRBD2|TRBJ2-1
CASSPGAGILTNEQFF
TGTGCCAGCAGTCCCGGAGCGGGGATCCTTACTAATGAGCAGTTCTTC
>many|TRBV27|NA|TRBJ1-6
CASSFRAKNSPLHF
TGTGCCAGCAGTTTCAGGGCCAAGAATTCACCCCTCCACTTT
>NA|TRBV4-2|NA|TRBJ2-7
CASSQDPTSANYEQYF
TGTGCCAGCAGCCAAGATCCCACTAGTGCTAACTACGAGCAGTACTTC
>NA|TRBV3-1|TRBD1|TRBJ2-7
CASSQVRTGNEQYF
TGTGCCAGCAGCCAAGTCAGGACAGGGAACGAGCAGTACTTC
>NA|TRBV20-1|NA|TRBJ2-1
CSARDGSNNEQFF
TGCAGTGCTAGAGACGGCAGCAACAATGAGCAGTTCTTC
>few|TRBV27|NA|TRBJ2-1
CASSWPRGNEQFF
TGTGCCAGCAGTTGGCCGCGGGGCAATGAGCAGTTCTTC
>many|TRBV28|NA|TRBJ2-1
CASSPILALGNNEQFF
TGTGCCAGCAGTCCTATACTAGCCCTGGGGAACAATGAGCAGTTCTTC
>NA|TRBV3-1|TRBD1|TRBJ2-1
CASSQGQGSCNEQFF
TGTGCCAGCAGCCAAGGACAGGGCTCCTGCAATGAGCAGTTCTTC
>once|TRBV6-1|TRBD2|TRBJ2-7
CASSEFGPRLAVYEQYF
TGTGCCAGCAGTGAATTCGGACCGAGACTAGCGGTCTACGAGCAGTACTTC
>few|TRBV25-1|NA|TRBJ1-1
CASSDGGQKTAFF
TGTGCCAGCAGTGATGGTGGTCAGAAAACAGCTTTCTTT
>few|TRBV14|NA|TRBJ1-5
CASSQGPGQPQHF
TGTGCCAGCAGCCAAGGGCCGGGTCAGCCCCAGCATTTT
>few|TRBV7-2|NA|TRBJ2-3
CASSSLPPTQYF
TGTGCCAGCAGCTCCCTCCCCCCTACGCAGTATTTT
>NA|TRBV2|NA|TRBJ2-1
CASSEYYNGGEQFF
TGTGCCAGCAGTGAATATTACAACGGGGGTGAGCAGTTCTTC
>many|TRBV6-2/TRBV6-3|TRBD2|TRBJ2-7
CASSYGTSGTQTHEQYF
TGTGCCAGCAGTTACGGGACTAGCGGGACCCAGACGCACGAGCAGTACTTC
>few|TRBV12-3/TRBV12-4|TRBD2|TRBJ2-1
CASSLPGGWDRFF
TGTGCCAGCAGTTTACCGGGAGGGTGGGATCGGTTCTTC
>few|TRBV11-2|NA|TRBJ1-4
CASSLAGHRGEKLFF
TGTGCCAGCAGCTTAGCGGGACACCGGGGGGAAAAACTGTTTTTT
>NA|TRBV7-2|TRBD1|TRBJ1-1
CASSPPGQGIGKTEAFF
TGTGCCAGCAGCCCCCCGGGACAGGGGATTGGGAAGACTGAAGCTTTCTTT
>NA|TRBV20-1|NA|TRBJ1-2
CSASGDLYGYTF
TGCAGTGCTAGTGGGGACCTCTATGGCTACACCTTC
>few|TRBV20-1|NA|TRBJ1-6
CSARSWTDRLDSPLHF
TGCAGTGCTAGATCTTGGACAGATCGACTGGATTCACCCCTCCACTTT
>NA|TRBV7-2|TRBD1|TRBJ2-2
CASSLVVTGVTGELFF
TGTGCCAGCAGCCTCGTGGTGACAGGGGTTACCGGGGAGCTGTTTTTT
>few|TRBV12-3/TRBV12-4|NA|TRBJ2-1
CASNRLVGSYNEQFF
TGTGCCAGCAATCGACTAGTTGGCTCCTACAATGAGCAGTTCTTC
>NA|TRBV5-1|NA|TRBJ1-3
CASSLYSGNTIYF
TGCGCCAGCAGCTTGTACTCTGGAAACACCATATATTTT
>many|TRBV20-1|TRBD1|TRBJ2-1
CSALDRGHHNEQFF
TGCAGTGCTCTGGACAGGGGGCATCATAATGAGCAGTTCTTC
>few|TRBV2|NA|TRBJ2-7
CASSDGQPAVEQYF
TGTGCCAGCAGTGACGGACAGCCCGCGGTCGAGCAGTACTTC
>NA|TRBV29-1|TRBD2|TRBJ2-5
CSVDGATSGETQYF
TGCAGCGTTGATGGGGCGACTAGCGGAGAGACCCAGTACTTC
>NA|TRBV3-1|NA|TRBJ2-5
CASSQGGAVSETQYF
TGTGCCAGCAGCCAAGGGGGGGCAGTTTCAGAGACCCAGTACTTC
>many|TRBV21-1|NA|TRBJ2-3
CASSNSGQEGPDTQYF
TGTGCCAGCAGCAATTCAGGACAGGAAGGGCCAGATACGCAGTATTTT
>NA|TRBV6-4|TRBD2|TRBJ2-7
CASFLGTSRSYEQYF
TGTGCCAGCTTCCTGGGGACTAGTCGCTCCTACGAGCAGTACTTC
>NA|TRBV20-1|NA|TRBJ1-5
CSARVEKTSPLPSNQPQHF
TGCAGTGCTAGAGTCGAAAAAACCTCACCCCTCCCCAGCAATCAGCCCCAGCATTTT
>many|TRBV5-1|TRBD2|TRBJ2-1
CASSLGPSGSATYNEQFF
TGCGCCAGCAGCCTAGGTCCTAGCGGGAGTGCGACCTACAATGAGCAGTTCTTC
>few|TRBV5-1|NA|TRBJ2-2
CASRDPRQAGTGELFF
TGCGCCAGCAGGGACCCGAGACAGGCCGGCACCGGGGAGCTGTTTTTT
>NA|TRBV7-8|NA|TRBJ2-1
CASSSGWAEQFF
TGTGCCAGCAGCTCCGGATGGGCTGAGCAGTTCTTC
>many|TRBV7-8|TRBD1|TRBJ2-7
CASSRVQGLFYEQYF
TGTGCCAGCAGCCGCGTACAGGGGTTATTCTACGAGCAGTACTTC
>NA|TRBV12-3/TRBV12-4|NA|TRBJ2-5
CASSSRQKETQYF
TGTGCCAGCAGTTCAAGACAGAAAGAGACCCAGTACTTC
>many|TRBV7-6|NA|TRBJ2-1
CASSLEAGSRYNEQFF
TGTGCCAGCAGCTTAGAGGCGGGGTCCCGCTACAATGAGCAGTTCTTC
>few|TRBV5-1|NA|TRBJ2-5
CASSSGAGKYF
TGCGCCAGCAGCTCGGGGGCAGGGAAGTACTTC
>many|TRBV27|TRBD2|TRBJ2-3
CASSFEGGPLDTQYF
TGTGCCAGCAGTTTTGAGGGAGGGCCATTGGATACGCAGTATTTT
>once|TRBV7-2|NA|TRBJ2-7
CASRDGRYEQYF
TGTGCCAGCAGGGACGGGCGCTACGAGCAGTACTTC
>NA|TRBV15|NA|TRBJ2-1
CATSRDEGKYEQFF
TGTGCCACCAGCAGAGATGAAGGAAAATATGAGCAGTTCTTC
>NA|TRBV4-1|TRBD2|TRBJ2-6
CASSGTLREFGANVLTF
TGCGCCAGCAGCGGGACCTTGCGGGAGTTTGGGGCCAACGTCCTGACTTTC
>NA|TRBV5-6|TRBD2|TRBJ2-1
CASSPRPDLAGGGEQFF
TGTGCCAGCAGCCCCCGTCCGGATCTAGCGGGAGGGGGTGAGCAGTTCTTC
>many|TRBV20-1|TRBD2|TRBJ2-7
CSGTSDHYEQYF
TGCAGTGGGACTAGCGACCACTACGAGCAGTACTTC
>few|TRBV7-9|TRBD1|TRBJ2-1
CASSATGGNEQFF
TGTGCCAGCAGCGCCACAGGGGGCAATGAGCAGTTCTTC